This T cell receptor beta chain was obtained from a study of OX40 agonist ivuxolimab in advanced cancers. Study in general: Dose-escalation patients' cancers were hepatocellular carcinoma, melanoma, renal cell or head and neck cancer.

Libraries were prepared by immunoSEQ multiplex PCR; TCRdb keeps only in-frame clonotypes and omits some of them. The sample has approximately 53,000 clones, roughly 91% seen once. V lost 2 bases, J lost 8 bases, and 18 bases lay in between. The CDR3 extends over 16 amino acids. Germline V lookup: CDR1 MNHNS, CDR2 SASEGT. Study results and caveats: Clonal expansion was among the lowest in partial responders at 0.1-3.0 mg/kg, especially CD8+.

Comments on this clone: The antigen is undetermined.

The sequencing used CD4+ or CD8+ T cells sorted from blood, collected in a trial of the OX40 agonist ivuxolimab. This clonotype was obtained from an adult with an advanced solid tumor such as melanoma, head and neck, liver or kidney cancer. The V call is TRBV6-1, the J call TRBJ1-4, with D possibly matching TRBD1 (6 bases). The CDR3 sequence: CASSEWVYRENEKLFF. The CDR3 nucleotides are TGTGCCAGCAGTGAATGGGTATACAGGGAGAACGAAAAACTGTTTTTT.